A selection of T cell receptor beta chains follows, all from one sample in a study of cytomegalovirus exposure and HLA in healthy donors. Repertoires were generated with immunoSEQ multiplex PCR, while TCRdb's copy carries only in-frame clones and drops some. The profile covers some 170,000 clones, with roughly 80% appearing a single time and 7% taken by the ten largest. Material: PBMCs. The receptors shown here come from a woman in her 30s in good health and CMV-seropositive. CDR3s include the opening cysteine and the closing phenylalanine or tryptophan. The order of the fields is D gene, J gene, V gene, clone size, CDR3 protein, CDR3 DNA. A D gene is named only where the DNA matches it firmly. Clone size appears in some rows only: once, few, many, or a class for an expanded clone.

D gene: .
J gene: TRBJ1-1
V gene: TRBV5-6
clone size: .
CDR3 protein: CASRTQGQYTEAFF
CDR3 DNA: TGTGCCAGCAGAACTCAGGGCCAGTACACTGAAGCTTTCTTT

D gene: .
J gene: TRBJ2-3
V gene: TRBV9
clone size: .
CDR3 protein: CASSSTRVWDTQYF
CDR3 DNA: TGTGCCAGCAGCTCAACCAGGGTTTGGGATACGCAGTATTTT

D gene: .
J gene: TRBJ1-2
V gene: TRBV4-2
clone size: .
CDR3 protein: CASSQEQTNYGYTF
CDR3 DNA: TGTGCCAGCAGCCAAGAGCAGACTAACTATGGCTACACCTTC

D gene: TRBD1
J gene: TRBJ1-4
V gene: TRBV28
clone size: once
CDR3 protein: CASSLLPGQGGEKLFF
CDR3 DNA: TGTGCCAGCAGCCTTCTTCCCGGACAGGGCGGTGAAAAACTGTTTTTT

D gene: .
J gene: TRBJ1-5
V gene: TRBV28
clone size: .
CDR3 protein: CASSLLAGDQPQHF
CDR3 DNA: TGTGCCAGCAGTTTATTGGCAGGGGATCAGCCCCAGCATTTT

D gene: .
J gene: TRBJ1-4
V gene: TRBV5-6
clone size: once
CDR3 protein: CASSLPPGEKLFF
CDR3 DNA: TGTGCCAGCAGCTTGCCCCCGGGGGAAAAACTGTTTTTT

D gene: TRBD1
J gene: TRBJ2-7
V gene: TRBV30
clone size: .
CDR3 protein: CAWSEGQGDWRALYEQYF
CDR3 DNA: TGTGCCTGGAGTGAGGGACAGGGGGACTGGAGAGCCCTCTACGAGCAGTACTTC

D gene: .
J gene: TRBJ1-2
V gene: TRBV28
clone size: few
CDR3 protein: CASTNPGDGYGYTF
CDR3 DNA: TGTGCCAGCACCAACCCAGGGGATGGCTATGGCTACACCTTC

D gene: TRBD1
J gene: TRBJ2-3
V gene: TRBV7-3
clone size: few
CDR3 protein: CASSPRTGASTQYF
CDR3 DNA: TGTGCCAGCAGCCCACGGACAGGGGCCAGCACGCAGTATTTT

D gene: TRBD1
J gene: TRBJ1-3
V gene: TRBV18
clone size: .
CDR3 protein: CASSPQTGSGNTIYF
CDR3 DNA: TGTGCCAGCTCACCGCAGACAGGGTCTGGAAACACCATATATTTT

D gene: TRBD1
J gene: TRBJ2-5
V gene: TRBV29-1
clone size: .
CDR3 protein: CSVEGGSGGFQETQYF
CDR3 DNA: TGCAGCGTTGAAGGAGGGTCAGGGGGCTTCCAAGAGACCCAGTACTTC

D gene: TRBD2
J gene: TRBJ2-3
V gene: TRBV4-2
clone size: few
CDR3 protein: CASSRRLAGGPPDTQYF
CDR3 DNA: TGTGCCAGCAGCCGGAGACTAGCGGGGGGGCCCCCAGATACGCAGTATTTT

D gene: TRBD1
J gene: TRBJ2-2
V gene: TRBV12-5
clone size: .
CDR3 protein: CASGFPGQISTGELFF
CDR3 DNA: TGTGCTAGTGGTTTTCCGGGACAGATCAGCACCGGGGAGCTGTTTTTT

D gene: .
J gene: TRBJ1-5
V gene: TRBV2
clone size: .
CDR3 protein: CASIPFQPQHF
CDR3 DNA: TGTGCCAGCATCCCCTTTCAGCCCCAGCATTTT

D gene: .
J gene: TRBJ1-2
V gene: TRBV6-5
clone size: few
CDR3 protein: CASSLGGAGNYGYTF
CDR3 DNA: TGTGCCAGCAGTCTTGGCGGGGCAGGTAACTATGGCTACACCTTC

D gene: TRBD2
J gene: TRBJ2-3
V gene: TRBV7-8
clone size: .
CDR3 protein: CASSSGLAGGPPDTQYF
CDR3 DNA: TGTGCCAGCAGCTCGGGACTAGCGGGGGGGCCCCCAGATACGCAGTATTTT

D gene: .
J gene: TRBJ1-1
V gene: TRBV2
clone size: .
CDR3 protein: CASSEVPAANTEAFF
CDR3 DNA: TGTGCCAGCAGTGAAGTTCCAGCGGCGAACACTGAAGCTTTCTTT

D gene: TRBD1
J gene: TRBJ2-7
V gene: TRBV15
clone size: .
CDR3 protein: CATSRGSGQGIYEQYF
CDR3 DNA: TGTGCCACCAGCAGAGGGTCGGGACAGGGGATCTACGAGCAGTACTTC

D gene: .
J gene: TRBJ1-4
V gene: TRBV5-1
clone size: .
CDR3 protein: CASSSLPGLRNEKLFF
CDR3 DNA: TGCGCCAGCAGCTCACTACCGGGACTGAGAAATGAAAAACTGTTTTTT

D gene: .
J gene: TRBJ1-2
V gene: TRBV2
clone size: .
CDR3 protein: CASSEGPSEGYGYTF
CDR3 DNA: TGTGCCAGCAGTGAAGGCCCCTCGGAGGGGTATGGCTACACCTTC

D gene: .
J gene: TRBJ2-7
V gene: TRBV5-6
clone size: .
CDR3 protein: CASSRRGGEQYF
CDR3 DNA: TGTGCCAGCAGCAGGCGGGGCGGCGAGCAGTACTTC

D gene: .
J gene: TRBJ1-2
V gene: TRBV19
clone size: .
CDR3 protein: CASSFNADSRVYGYTF
CDR3 DNA: TGTGCCAGTAGTTTTAACGCCGACAGTAGGGTATATGGCTACACCTTC

D gene: .
J gene: TRBJ2-5
V gene: TRBV5-1
clone size: .
CDR3 protein: CASSLLSQETQYF
CDR3 DNA: TGCGCCAGCAGCTTGCTGTCCCAAGAGACCCAGTACTTC

D gene: .
J gene: TRBJ1-1
V gene: TRBV27
clone size: .
CDR3 protein: CASSLSIPGRRNTEAFF
CDR3 DNA: TGTGCCAGCAGTTTATCGATTCCGGGGAGGAGGAACACTGAAGCTTTCTTT